This T cell receptor beta chain was captured in a study of CXCR3-negative and CXCR3-positive naive CD8 T cells. Concerning this clonotype itself: As yet, its antigen is unknown.

CDR3 size: 14 residues. The germline V gene has CDR1 PRHDT and CDR2 FYEKMQ (reference sequence). 5' RACE with UMI labels generated the TRB cDNA libraries. One entry per CDR3 protein, without DNA, is what TCRdb gives after re-calling the 5' RACE reads. The sample includes 7,000 to 8,500 distinct CDR3 sequences. Study-wide results and limits: PBMCs showed partially decreased CXCR3 expression after cryopreservation, and most assays used fresh PBMCs. Sequencing showed both naive subsets with comparably high diversity, and memory CD8+ cells much lower. TRB CDR3s of CXCR3-positive naive cells were more hydrophobic than those of CXCR3-negative naive cells. In naive cells, CXCR3-negative and CXCR3-positive subsets had similar TRBV-TRBJ usage; memory cells differed.

Sequencing used naive CXCR3+ CD8+ T cells from blood. The subset is: CD45RO-CCR7+CD27+CD95- naive CD8+ T cells expressing CXCR3 (TNR3+). V usage is TRBV13 and J usage is TRBJ2-1. This clonotype was sampled from a human donor in good health. Some clones in this sample may be carry-over from other donors' samples. CDR3 loop: CASSFWGSYNEQFF. The full variable domain, with the rest looked up from reference TRBV13 and TRBJ2-1, is AAGVIQSPRHLIKEKRETATLKCYPIPRHDTVYWYQQGPGQDPQFLISFYEKMQSDKGSIPDRFSAQQFSDYHSELNMSSLELGDSALYFCASSFWGSYNEQFFGPGTRLTVL.